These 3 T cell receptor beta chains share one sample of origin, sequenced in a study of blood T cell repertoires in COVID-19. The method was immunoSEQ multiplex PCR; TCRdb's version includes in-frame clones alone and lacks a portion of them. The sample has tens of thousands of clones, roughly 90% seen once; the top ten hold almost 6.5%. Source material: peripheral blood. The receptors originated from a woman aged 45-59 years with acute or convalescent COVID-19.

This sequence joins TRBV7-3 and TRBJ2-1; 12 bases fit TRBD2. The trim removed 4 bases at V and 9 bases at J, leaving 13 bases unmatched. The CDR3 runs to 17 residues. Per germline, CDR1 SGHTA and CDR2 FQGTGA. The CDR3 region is CASSSGLAGILGSEQFF. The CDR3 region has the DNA TGTGCCAGCAGCTCAGGACTAGCGGGGATCCTGGGTAGTGAGCAGTTCTTC.

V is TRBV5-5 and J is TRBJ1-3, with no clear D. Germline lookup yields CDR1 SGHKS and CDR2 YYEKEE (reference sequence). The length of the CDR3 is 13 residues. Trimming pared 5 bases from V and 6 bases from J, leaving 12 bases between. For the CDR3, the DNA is TGTGCCAGCAGTACCATAGCGGAAAACACCATATATTTT. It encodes CASSTIAENTIYF.

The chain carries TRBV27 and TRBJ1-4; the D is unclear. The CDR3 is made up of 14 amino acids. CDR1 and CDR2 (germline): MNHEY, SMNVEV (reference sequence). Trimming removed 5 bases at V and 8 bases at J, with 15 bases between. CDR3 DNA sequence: TGTGCCAGCAGTCCCCTCCGGCGGTGGGAAAAACTGTTTTTT. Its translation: CASSPLRRWEKLFF.